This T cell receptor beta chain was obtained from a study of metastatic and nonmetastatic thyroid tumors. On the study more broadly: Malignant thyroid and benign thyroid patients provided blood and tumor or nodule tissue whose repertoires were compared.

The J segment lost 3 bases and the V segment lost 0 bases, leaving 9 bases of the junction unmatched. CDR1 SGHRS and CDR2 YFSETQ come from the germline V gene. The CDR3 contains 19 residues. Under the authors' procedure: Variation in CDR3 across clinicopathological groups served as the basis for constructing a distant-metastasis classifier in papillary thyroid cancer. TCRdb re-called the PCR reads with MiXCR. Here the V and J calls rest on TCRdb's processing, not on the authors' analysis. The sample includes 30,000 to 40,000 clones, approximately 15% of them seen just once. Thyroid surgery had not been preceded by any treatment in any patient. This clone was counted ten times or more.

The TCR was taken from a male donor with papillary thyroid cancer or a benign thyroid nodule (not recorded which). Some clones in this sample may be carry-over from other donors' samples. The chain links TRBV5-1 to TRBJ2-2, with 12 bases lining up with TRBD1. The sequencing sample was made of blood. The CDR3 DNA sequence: TGCGCCAGCAGCTTGGGGGGGACAGGGGGCGAGTTCCACACCGGGGAGCTGTTTTTT. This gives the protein CASSLGGTGGEFHTGELFF.